This entry is about one TCR beta chain. The sample belongs to a study of blood T cell repertoires in COVID-19. The CDR3 length is 16 residues. Germline V gives CDR1 SGHNT, CDR2 YYREEE (reference sequence). V gave up 4 bases and J gave up 0 bases, with 11 bases separating them. Authors' processing steps: From reference gene primer amplification, estimates of nucleated cell counts were derived. Data came from immunoSEQ multiplex PCR; TCRdb stores just in-frame clones and leaves some out. The D gene and trimming were derived from the DNA, and the V and J assignments and clone size from that table. The sample has 230,000 or so clones, around 86% seen once. The study drew participants aged about 18 to 90 years from 20 to 30 US areas.

The chain uses TRBV5-4 and TRBJ2-6, with no clear D. The sequence came from a woman aged 40 to 50 with acute COVID-19. The sample comprised PBMCs or T cells enriched from blood (not recorded which). In DNA form, the CDR3 reads TGTGCCAGCAGCCAATTGGGCATCTCTGGGGCCAACGTCCTGACTTTC. Amino acids: CASSQLGISGANVLTF.